This TCR beta chain is from a study of blood T cell repertoires in COVID-19 (dated by TCRdb to between 2020 and 2021). Turning to the overall study: Samples from collaborators originated in the United States, Italy and Spain and spanned both the acute and convalescent phases of COVID-19. The dataset comprised deeply sampled blood TCRbeta repertoires from subjects exposed to, actively infected with, or recovered from COVID-19. Nearly every sample came with metadata listing a de-identified subject ID, COVID-19 status, age in years and sex. The repertoires were released in a freely available public database intended as a resource for research on the immune response to SARS-CoV-2. The samples were drawn from the first 160 participants of the ongoing ImmuneRACE study and from over a thousand subjects provided by 6 global collaborators. The material from the prospective study consisted of cDNA or gDNA derived from T cells, B-cell-depleted T cells, or PBMCs. Where HLA class I and class II types were available, the types were taken from metadata supplied by the sample provider, not from assay-based typing. Study-wide findings and limitations: How much clinical and demographic metadata was included differed by source and by participant, and the metadata was provided uncurated.

One collaborating source in Seattle enrolled patients during active infection and followed them longitudinally through the course of disease. Each collaborating institution followed its own protocols to collect whole blood in K2EDTA tubes. For TCRbeta analysis, collaborator samples were shipped as frozen whole blood, as isolated PBMCs, or as DNA extracted from either sample type. A remark on this clone: Its binding antigen is unknown. Base qualities are not recorded, but no much larger clone differs from it by a single base.

TCRbeta CDR3 regions were amplified from genomic DNA by means of the immunoSEQ Assay, a bias-controlled multiplex PCR. Processing in the source paper ran as follows. The number of nucleated cells in each sample was estimated by amplification of reference gene primers within the assay. Sequence reads were collapsed and filtered to measure the absolute abundance of every unique TCRbeta CDR3 rearrangement. Productive Simpson clonality was computed per sample as the square root of Simpson's diversity index over productive rearrangements. In its TCRdb copy, this immuneACCESS table keeps in-frame sequences only and misses some clones. Where compared with another copy, unresolved V genes explain less than half of these, and the others have no known cause. Clone size and the V and J calls come from that table; the DNA yielded D and trimming. The sample profile shows around 430,000 clones; about 91% of them were found once. Approximately 12% of the sample lies in the top ten.

CDR1 and CDR2 are drawn from the germline V gene: MNHEY, SVGAGI. Cut back by 6 bases and 6 bases, the V and J ends lie 21 bases apart. There are 15 amino acids in the CDR3, from cysteine to phenylalanine inclusive. The sequence is cut down to CDR3 DNA, 45 bases in frame from base 1. Here the chain combines TRBV6-5 and TRBJ2-7; TRBD1 could be the D gene, as 5 bases match. Specimen: peripheral blood. The source of this sequence is a woman aged 45-59 years with COVID-19, enrolled during active disease. The encoded CDR3 is CASSRPGQGGTEQYF. The DNA is TGTGCCAGCAGCCGGCCTGGACAAGGCGGAACCGAGCAGTACTTC.